This entry concerns a single T cell receptor beta chain. Its cognate antigen has yet to be identified. No clone much larger than this one lies a single base away; base qualities are absent. There are 11 amino acids in the CDR3, from cysteine to phenylalanine inclusive. The read is trimmed to its CDR3 DNA, 33 bases read in frame from base 1. Looking up the germline V gene yields CDR1 SQVTM and CDR2 ANQGSEA. Trimmed from V: 7 bases; trimmed from J: 7 bases; junction bases lacking a gene match: 6. For sequencing of the TCRbeta CDR3 region, genomic DNA was extracted from the sorted cells. TCRbeta CDR3 regions were sequenced using the immunoSEQ Assay. Here the immuneACCESS table is served through TCRdb, limited to in-frame sequences with V and J called. Missing clones are a known gap in these copies; in checked studies unresolved V genes cover under half, and the rest lacks a known reason. In this sample the table shows tens of thousands of clones, roughly four fifths of which occur a single time. About 0.69% of the sample is held by the ten biggest clonotypes.

Patients with a history of autoimmune disease or receiving systemic immunosuppression were excluded from the trial. In every dose cohort, peripheral blood was drawn for TCR sequencing at baseline, cycle 4 day 1, and cycle 7 day 1. Samples were obtained from an open-label, multicenter, first-in-human phase I dose-escalation trial of ivuxolimab. The trial enrolled adults with locally advanced or metastatic head and neck squamous cell, hepatocellular, melanoma or renal cell carcinoma. Before TCR sequencing, CD4+ T cells and CD8+ T cells were sorted from peripheral blood as separate populations. The data belong to a study of OX40 agonist ivuxolimab in advanced cancers. Notes on the research overall: The costimulatory receptor OX40 (CD134) was targeted by ivuxolimab, a fully human IgG2 agonistic monoclonal antibody. Of the roughly 53 patients in dose escalation, 19 had hepatocellular carcinoma, some 15 had melanoma, 9 had renal cell carcinoma and 9 had head and neck cancer. In the dose-escalation cohort, over 65% of patients were male, and the mean age was roughly 60 years, with a range of roughly 23 to 85. Prior anti-PD-1, anti-PD-L1 or anti-CTLA-4 therapy was permitted, and checkpoint inhibitors had been received by about 36% of dose-escalation patients. Intravenous ivuxolimab was administered to patients every 2 weeks at six dose levels: 0.01, 0.1, 0.3, 1.5, 3 and 10 mg/kg. The paper describes the monotherapy dose-escalation part (N of about 47 patients) of the phase I trial of ivuxolimab. Peripheral TCRbeta sequencing aimed to test whether ivuxolimab altered TCR sequence diversity and caused clonal T-cell expansion. Three dose-escalation patients achieved partial responses, one with hepatocellular carcinoma and two with cutaneous melanoma.

Study-wide findings and limitations: In partial responders in the 0.1-3.0 mg/kg groups, normalized peripheral clonal expansion was found to be among the lowest, especially among CD8+ T cells. Clonal expansion of both CD4+ and CD8+ blood T cells was observed from baseline to week 6 at doses 0.1 to 3.0 mg/kg. After ivuxolimab, more expanded clones were found on average in CD8+ T cells than in CD4+ T cells. Low levels of normalized T-cell clonal expansion were also seen in some patients who did not respond. The antigen specificity of the clonally expanded peripheral T cells was not determined.

The sequencing used CD4+ or CD8+ T cells sorted from blood, collected in a trial of the OX40 agonist ivuxolimab. The chain links TRBV29-1 with TRBJ1-2, with TRBD1 matching 7 junction bases. The sequence came from an adult with an advanced solid tumor such as melanoma, head and neck, liver or kidney cancer. The CDR3 region reads CSEMTGTGYTF. At the DNA level, the sequence is TGCAGCGAGATGACAGGGACTGGCTACACCTTC. With the portions outside the CDR3 filled from the reference TRBV29-1 and TRBJ1-2 genes, the complete variable region becomes SAVISQKPSRDICQRGTSLTIQCQVDSQVTMMFWYRQQPGQSLTLIATANQGSEATYESGFVIDKFPISRPNLTFSTLTVSNMSPEDSSIYLCSEMTGTGYTFGSGTRLTVV.